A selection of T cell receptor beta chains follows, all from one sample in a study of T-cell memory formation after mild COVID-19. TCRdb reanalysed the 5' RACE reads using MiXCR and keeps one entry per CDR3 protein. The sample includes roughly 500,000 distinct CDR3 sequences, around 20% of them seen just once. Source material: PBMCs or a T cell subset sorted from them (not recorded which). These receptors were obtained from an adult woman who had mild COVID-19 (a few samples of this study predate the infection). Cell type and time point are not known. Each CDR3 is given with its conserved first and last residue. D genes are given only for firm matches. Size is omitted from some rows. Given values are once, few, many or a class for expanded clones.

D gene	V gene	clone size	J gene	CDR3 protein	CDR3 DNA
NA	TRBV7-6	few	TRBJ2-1	CASSPRGGKSYNEQFF	TGTGCCAGCAGCCCGAGGGGCGGGAAATCCTACAATGAGCAGTTCTTC
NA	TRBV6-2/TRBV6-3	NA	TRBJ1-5	CASSWHSNQPQHF	TGTGCCAGCAGTTGGCATAGCAATCAGCCCCAGCATTTT
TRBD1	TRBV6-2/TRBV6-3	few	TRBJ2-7	CASTWDRRAPYEQYF	TGTGCCAGCACCTGGGACAGGAGGGCTCCCTACGAGCAGTACTTC
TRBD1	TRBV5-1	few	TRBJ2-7	CASSLVGQGFYEQYF	TGCGCCAGCAGCTTGGTGGGACAGGGGTTCTACGAGCAGTACTTC
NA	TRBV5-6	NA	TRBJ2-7	CASSFLVRPPDEQYF	TGTGCCAGCAGCTTCTTGGTCAGGCCACCCGACGAGCAGTACTTC
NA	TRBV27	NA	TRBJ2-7	CASSPRVVDLYEQYF	TGTGCCAGCAGTCCCAGGGTAGTAGATTTATACGAGCAGTACTTC
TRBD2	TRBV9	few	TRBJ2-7	CASSPLLAGPDEQYF	TGTGCCAGCAGCCCCCTCCTAGCGGGGCCCGACGAGCAGTACTTC
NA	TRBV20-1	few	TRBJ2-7	CSARYGVAYEQYF	TGCAGTGCTAGATATGGGGTTGCCTACGAGCAGTACTTC
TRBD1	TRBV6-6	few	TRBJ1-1	CASRADKGQGGTEAFF	TGTGCCAGCAGAGCAGATAAGGGACAGGGGGGCACTGAAGCTTTCTTT
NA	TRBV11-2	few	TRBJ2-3	CASSLDGARTDTQYF	TGTGCCAGCAGCTTAGATGGTGCCCGGACAGATACGCAGTATTTT
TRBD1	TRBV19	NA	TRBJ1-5	CASSFSGQGRSQPQHF	TGTGCCAGTAGTTTCAGCGGACAGGGAAGGAGTCAGCCCCAGCATTTT
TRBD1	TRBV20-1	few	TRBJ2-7	CSARVTGGSGEQYF	TGCAGTGCTAGAGTGACAGGGGGATCGGGGGAGCAGTACTTC
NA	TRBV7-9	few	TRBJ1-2	CASSSTGGQGGYTF	TGTGCCAGCAGCTCCACGGGGGGTCAGGGAGGCTACACCTTC
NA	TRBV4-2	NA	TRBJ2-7	CASSQEGSSSYEQYF	TGTGCCAGCAGCCAAGAGGGCAGCTCCTCCTACGAGCAGTACTTC
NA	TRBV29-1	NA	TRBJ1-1	CSAQGGGAGAFF	TGCAGCGCCCAAGGTGGGGGGGCAGGAGCTTTCTTT
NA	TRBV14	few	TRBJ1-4	CASSQGGDDNEKLFF	TGTGCCAGCAGCCAAGGCGGGGACGATAATGAAAAACTGTTTTTT
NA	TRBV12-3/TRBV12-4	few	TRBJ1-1	CASSPQVHTEAFF	TGTGCCAGCAGCCCCCAGGTGCACACTGAAGCTTTCTTT
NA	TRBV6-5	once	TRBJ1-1	CASSYSSWGNTEAFF	TGTGCCAGCAGTTACTCGAGCTGGGGGAACACTGAAGCTTTCTTT
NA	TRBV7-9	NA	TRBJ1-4	CASSLHLGNEKLFF	TGTGCCAGCAGCCTACATCTGGGGAATGAAAAACTGTTTTTT
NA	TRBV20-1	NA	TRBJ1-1	CSARVRGENTEAFF	TGCAGTGCTAGAGTTCGCGGGGAAAACACTGAAGCTTTCTTT
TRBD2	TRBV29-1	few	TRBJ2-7	CSVLGGDSYEQYF	TGCAGCGTCCTGGGGGGGGACTCCTACGAGCAGTACTTC
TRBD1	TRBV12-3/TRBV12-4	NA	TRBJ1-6	CASSFRGQSSPLHF	TGTGCCAGCAGTTTTAGGGGACAGTCATCACCCCTCCACTTT
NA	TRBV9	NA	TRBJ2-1	CASSVGGASPNEQFF	TGTGCCAGCAGCGTAGGGGGCGCGTCCCCCAATGAGCAGTTCTTC
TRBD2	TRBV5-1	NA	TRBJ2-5	CASTGRGETQYF	TGCGCCAGCACCGGGCGGGGGGAGACCCAGTACTTC
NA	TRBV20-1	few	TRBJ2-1	CSARGEFNEQFF	TGCAGTGCTAGAGGGGAGTTTAATGAGCAGTTCTTC
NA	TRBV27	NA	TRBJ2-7	CASSWQGSTYEQYF	TGTGCCAGCAGTTGGCAGGGCTCAACCTACGAGCAGTACTTC
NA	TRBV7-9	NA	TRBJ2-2	CASSEPGQSFGELFF	TGTGCCAGCAGCGAACCGGGACAATCGTTCGGGGAGCTGTTTTTT
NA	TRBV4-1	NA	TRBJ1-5	CASSQEGVSTQHF	TGCGCCAGCAGCCAAGAAGGGGTTTCAACCCAGCATTTT
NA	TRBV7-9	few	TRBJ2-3	CASSQTRGLTDTQYF	TGTGCCAGCAGCCAAACTAGAGGACTCACAGATACGCAGTATTTT